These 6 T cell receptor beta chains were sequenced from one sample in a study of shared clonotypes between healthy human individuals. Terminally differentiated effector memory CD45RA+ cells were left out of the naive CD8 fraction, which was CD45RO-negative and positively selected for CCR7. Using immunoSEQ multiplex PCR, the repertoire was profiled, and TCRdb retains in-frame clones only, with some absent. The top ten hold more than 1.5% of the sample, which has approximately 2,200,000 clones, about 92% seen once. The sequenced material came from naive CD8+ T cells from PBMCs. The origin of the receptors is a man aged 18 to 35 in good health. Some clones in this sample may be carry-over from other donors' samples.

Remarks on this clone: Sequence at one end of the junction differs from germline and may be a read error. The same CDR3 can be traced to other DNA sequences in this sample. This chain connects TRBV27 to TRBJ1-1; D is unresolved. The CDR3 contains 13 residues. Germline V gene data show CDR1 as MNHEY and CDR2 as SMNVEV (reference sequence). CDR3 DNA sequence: TGTGCCAGCAGCTTATTCGGGAACACTGAAGCTTTCTTT. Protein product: CASSLFGNTEAFF.

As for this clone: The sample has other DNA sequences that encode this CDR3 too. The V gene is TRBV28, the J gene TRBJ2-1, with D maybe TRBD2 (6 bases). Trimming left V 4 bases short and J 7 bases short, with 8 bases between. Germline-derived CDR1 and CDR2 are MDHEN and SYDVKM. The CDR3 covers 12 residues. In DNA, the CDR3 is TGTGCCAGCAGTTCCGGACTAAATGAGCAGTTCTTC. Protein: CASSSGLNEQFF.

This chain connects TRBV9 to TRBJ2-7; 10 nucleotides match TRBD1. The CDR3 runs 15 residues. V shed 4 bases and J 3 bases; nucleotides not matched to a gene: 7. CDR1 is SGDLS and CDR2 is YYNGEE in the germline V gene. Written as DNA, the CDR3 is TGTGCCAGCAGCTTTCCCGGGACAGGGGTCTACGAGCAGTACTTC. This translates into CASSFPGTGVYEQYF.

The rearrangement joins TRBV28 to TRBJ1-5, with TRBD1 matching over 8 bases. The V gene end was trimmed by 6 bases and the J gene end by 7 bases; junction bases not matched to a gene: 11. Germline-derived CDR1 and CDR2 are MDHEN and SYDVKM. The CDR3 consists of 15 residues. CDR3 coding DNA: TGTGCCAGCAGCCTCGGACAGGGAATGAACCAGCCCCAGCATTTT. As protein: CASSLGQGMNQPQHF.

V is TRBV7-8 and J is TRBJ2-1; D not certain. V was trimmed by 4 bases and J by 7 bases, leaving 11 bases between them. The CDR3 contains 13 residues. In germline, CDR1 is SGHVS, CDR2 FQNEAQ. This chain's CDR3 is CASSWSARNEQFF. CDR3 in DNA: TGTGCCAGCAGCTGGAGCGCGCGTAATGAGCAGTTCTTC.

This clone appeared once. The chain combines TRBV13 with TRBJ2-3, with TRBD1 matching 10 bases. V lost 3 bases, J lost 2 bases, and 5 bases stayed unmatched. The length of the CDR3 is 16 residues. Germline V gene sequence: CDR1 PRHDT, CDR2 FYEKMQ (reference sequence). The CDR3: CASSFIGTGATDTQYF. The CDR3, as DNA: TGTGCCAGCAGCTTTATCGGGACAGGGGCCACAGATACGCAGTATTTT.